This record covers a single TCR delta chain. No antigen is known for it. Per-nucleotide qualities are absent, and no much larger clonotype sits a single base away. Reading the germline V gene gives CDR1 TSWWSYY and CDR2 QGS. The CDR3, from cysteine to phenylalanine, totals 15 residues. Only the CDR3 DNA is retained, 45 bases long and in frame from the first base. Trimming at the junction amounts to 8 bases on V and 3 bases on J, and the germline ends lie 19 bases apart. For staining, thymocytes received Zombie NIR viability dye along with antibodies against CD3 (UCHT1), TCRgammadelta (11F2), TCRVgamma9 (IMMU360) and TCRVdelta2 (IMMU389). From human fetal and pediatric thymuses, sorted Vgamma9Vdelta2 and nonVgamma9Vdelta2 gammadelta thymocytes were used to generate bulk TRD and TRG CDR3 repertoires separately. Pediatric thymus tissue was obtained in Belgium from children undergoing cardiac surgery. The ages of the pediatric thymus donors in the study ranged between about 1 and 12 years. Thymic cell suspensions from fetal and post-natal thymuses were prepared as previously described. NonVgamma9Vdelta2 thymocytes were sorted as CD3+ gammadeltaTCR+ cells lacking the Vgamma9+Vdelta2+ phenotype. Cells were sorted on a FACS Aria III cell sorter (BD Biosciences).

Sequenced on an Illumina MiSeq. As for how the authors treated the data: For publicity analysis, the Vgamma9Vdelta2 and nonVgamma9Vdelta2 bulk CDR3 files were merged for each subject into one combined repertoire per subject. Using base R and dplyr, CDR3 publicity was scored on a scale from 0 to 19 by checking each amino acid sequence across 9 single-cell datasets and some 10 bulk repertoires. TCRdb reran clone calling on the public reads with CATT; rows sharing one DNA sequence were then combined. The authors' filters were not applied to this entry. The sample table lists under 2,500 delta-chain clones, around 23% of them with a count of one. The ten top clones hold roughly 4.7% of the sample. This sample is drawn from a study of fetal and pediatric gammadelta thymocytes (dated by TCRdb to between 2021 and 2022). For context, the study as a whole: Previously published data and newly generated, unpublished data were combined in the bulk gammadelta thymocyte repertoires, which were used to strengthen a single-cell study of gammadelta thymocyte development. The bulk gammadelta thymocyte repertoire set covered 10 subjects in total, 3 fetal thymus donors and 7 pediatric thymus donors. The bulk gammadelta thymocyte repertoires combined unpublished data with previously published data (refs 27,28). Bulk TCR repertoire data were included to raise the number of subjects and reinforce the CDR3 publicity analysis.

Beyond this particular receptor, the publication reports: Compared with post-natal repertoires, fetal gammadelta thymocyte repertoires had previously been reported to be enriched for TRDV2, TRGV8 and TRGV9 usage, low N additions and public CDR3s.

The sample comprised non-Vgamma9Vdelta2 gamma-delta T cells from the thymus. In the paper's terms, the cell subset or site label means: CD3+gammadeltaTCR+ thymocytes not co-expressing Vgamma9 and Vdelta2. This clonotype was obtained from a child who underwent cardiac surgery and was recorded as healthy. The sequence is built from TRDV1 and TRDJ1, with no confident D gene call. The bases read TGTGCTCTTTCCCCGGGAGGGTGGAGGGCCGATAAACTCATCTTT. This yields the protein CALSPGGWRADKLIF.